The 12 T cell receptor beta chains presented below share a single source sample, sequenced in a study of T-cell reconstitution after alpha-beta-depleted transplantation in children. Unique molecular identifiers tagged the TCRbeta library. TCRdb used MiXCR to reprocess the PCR reads, holding one entry per CDR3 protein. The sample gives a few hundred thousand distinct CDR3 sequences, approximately 13% of which show up once; more than 5.5% is in the top ten. This specimen consisted of PBMCs from the stem cell graft donor, obtained from the stem cell graft. The receptor source for this set is a human donor who donated a stem cell graft to a child with combined immunodeficiency.

Only a few counts were recorded for this clonotype. The chain recombines TRBV4-3 with TRBJ1-1, with 8 bases matching TRBD1. V was pared by 3 bases and J by 6 bases, with 6 bases of the junction left unmatched. The CDR3 totals 14 residues. In germline, CDR1 is LGHNA, CDR2 YSLEER. CDR3 sequence reads: CASSQTGAIPEAFF. The CDR3 DNA is TGCGCCAGCAGCCAGACAGGGGCGATCCCTGAAGCTTTCTTT.

The chain uses TRBV3-1 and TRBJ2-5, with D tentatively TRBD2 (5 bases). V dropped 0 bases and J dropped 5 bases, with 19 bases sitting between them. This CDR3 comprises 17 residues. Looked up from germline, CDR1 is LGHDT and CDR2 is YNNKEL (reference sequence). The CDR3 DNA follows: TGTGCCAGCAGCCAAGATCCCCAAGGCATCGAGCGGGAGACCCAGTACTTC. It codes for CASSQDPQGIERETQYF.

In this sample, this clonotype turned up a few times. The chain has TRBV12-3 or TRBV12-4 and TRBJ2-2; D may be TRBD1 (5 bases). V was clipped by 7 bases and J by 2 bases, with 14 bases between them. This CDR3 comprises 15 residues. CDR3 sequence reads: CASNPDSLNTGELFF. As DNA, the CDR3 is TGTGCCAGCAACCCAGACAGTTTAAACACCGGGGAGCTGTTTTTT.

The chain is built from TRBV5-1 and TRBJ2-7; 7 nucleotides line up with TRBD1. This CDR3 is 14 amino acids long. Trimming took 5 bases from V and 5 from J; bases not matched to a gene: 10. The germline V gene encodes CDR1 SGHRS and CDR2 YFSETQ. CDR3 bases: TGCGCCAGCAGTCACCGGACAGGAGTCGACGAGCAGTACTTC. It is translated as CASSHRTGVDEQYF.

In its sample, this clonotype was seen a few times. V usage is TRBV11-2 and J usage is TRBJ2-5; D is ambiguous. CDR3 length equals 13 residues. V lost 5 bases, J lost 1 base, and 8 bases lay in between. Germline V gene sequence: CDR1 SGHAT, CDR2 FQNNGV. The CDR3 sequence: CASSTVPQETQYF. As DNA, the CDR3 is TGTGCCAGCAGCACTGTCCCCCAAGAGACCCAGTACTTC.

The sample holds a few counts of this clonotype. V usage is TRBV5-6 and J usage is TRBJ2-7; 11 nucleotides line up with TRBD2. Unmatched junction bases numbered 9, after V lost 7 bases and J lost 6 bases. Germline CDR1 and CDR2: SGHDT and YYEEEE. The CDR3 consists of 14 residues. CDR3 sequence reads: CASAGTSGLSEQYF. In nucleotides, the CDR3 is TGTGCCAGCGCCGGGACTAGCGGCCTCTCCGAGCAGTACTTC.

This clonotype was counted only a few times. The CDR3 nucleotides are TGCGCCAGCAGCCCCGGGCCTCGGGAGACCCAGTACTTC. It specifies CASSPGPRETQYF. This rearrangement joins TRBV5-1 to TRBJ2-5; the D is unclear. V lost 4 bases and J 5 bases, leaving 12 bases between the germline ends. The CDR3 runs 13 residues. CDR1 and CDR2 (germline): SGHRS, YFSETQ. The full variable domain, in which reference TRBV5-1 and TRBJ2-5 provide the parts outside the CDR3, is KAGVTQTPRYLIKTRGQQVTLSCSPISGHRSVSWYQQTPGQGLQFLFEYFSETQRNKGNFPGRFSGRQFSNSRSEMNVSTLELGDSALYLCASSPGPRETQYFGPGTRLLVL.

The rearrangement joins TRBV15 to TRBJ1-1; TRBD1 is a possible D gene (6 bases). This CDR3 contains 15 residues. V lost 2 bases and J 5 bases, leaving 15 bases between the germline ends. Germline-derived CDR1 and CDR2 are LNHNV and YYDKDF (reference sequence). The CDR3 sequence is CATSRPEGVETEAFF. CDR3 DNA: TGTGCCACCAGCAGACCCGAGGGGGTGGAAACTGAAGCTTTCTTT.

The V gene is TRBV5-1, the J gene TRBJ2-3; D is possibly TRBD2 (6 bases). The CDR3 spans 16 residues. V lost 2 bases to trimming and J lost 9 bases, with 22 bases between them. Germline CDR1 and CDR2: SGHRS and YFSETQ. CDR3 sequence (DNA): TGCGCCAGCAGCTTAGGAGGGGCGCCGGCCTCTGGGACGCAGTATTTT. Translation gives CASSLGGAPASGTQYF.

V is TRBV12-3 or TRBV12-4 and J is TRBJ2-3; TRBD1 might be the D (6 bases). The CDR3 totals 16 residues. With 5 bases removed from V and 0 bases from J, the gap between germline ends came to 15 bases. The CDR3 protein is CASSPTWTDSTDTQYF. CDR3 DNA: TGTGCCAGCAGTCCCACTTGGACAGATAGCACAGATACGCAGTATTTT.

J is TRBJ2-5 and V is TRBV6-1; D unresolved. CDR1 is MNHNS, CDR2 SASEGT, per germline. Trimming cost V 4 bases and J 3 bases, with 15 bases left between them. The CDR3 runs 15 residues. Here the CDR3 DNA reads TGTGCCAGCAGTGGGAGAAGAGGACCCAAAGAGACCCAGTACTTC. As protein: CASSGRRGPKETQYF.

V and J are TRBV30 and TRBJ2-1; TRBD2 agrees at 8 bases. The V gene end was trimmed by 0 bases and the J gene end by 0 bases; junction bases not matched to a gene: 4. CDR1 is GTSNPN and CDR2 is SVGIG in the germline V gene (reference sequence). The length of the CDR3 is 16 residues. CDR3: CAWSVDAGGSYNEQFF. The CDR3 nucleotides read TGTGCCTGGAGTGTAGATGCGGGAGGCTCCTACAATGAGCAGTTCTTC.